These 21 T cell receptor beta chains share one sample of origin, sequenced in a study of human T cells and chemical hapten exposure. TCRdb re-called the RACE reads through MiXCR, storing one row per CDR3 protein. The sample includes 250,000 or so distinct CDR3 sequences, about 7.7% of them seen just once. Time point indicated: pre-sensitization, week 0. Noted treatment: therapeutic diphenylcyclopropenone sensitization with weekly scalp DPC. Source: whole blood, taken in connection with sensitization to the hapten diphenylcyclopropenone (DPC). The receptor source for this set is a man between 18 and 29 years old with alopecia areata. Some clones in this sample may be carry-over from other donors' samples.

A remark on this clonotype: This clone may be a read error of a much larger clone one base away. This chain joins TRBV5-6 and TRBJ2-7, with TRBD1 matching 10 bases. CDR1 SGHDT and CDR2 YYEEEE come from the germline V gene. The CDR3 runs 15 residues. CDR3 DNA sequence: TGTGCCAGCAGCCAACGGGACAGGGGATACTACGAGCAGCACGTC. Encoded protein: CASSQRDRGYYEQHV.

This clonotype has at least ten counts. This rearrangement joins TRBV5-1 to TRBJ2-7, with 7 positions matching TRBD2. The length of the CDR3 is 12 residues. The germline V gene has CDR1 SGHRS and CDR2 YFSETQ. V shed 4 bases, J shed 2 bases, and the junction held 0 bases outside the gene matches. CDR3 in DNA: TGCGCCAGCAGCGCGGGGGCCTACGAGCAGTACTTC. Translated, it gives CASSAGAYEQYF.

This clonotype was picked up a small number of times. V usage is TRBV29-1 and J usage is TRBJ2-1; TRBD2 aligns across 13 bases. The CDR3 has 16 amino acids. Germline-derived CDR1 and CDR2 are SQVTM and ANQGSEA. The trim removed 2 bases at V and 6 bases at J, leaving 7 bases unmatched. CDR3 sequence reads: CSVELLAGGPPNEQFF. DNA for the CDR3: TGCAGCGTTGAATTACTAGCGGGGGGGCCTCCCAATGAGCAGTTCTTC.

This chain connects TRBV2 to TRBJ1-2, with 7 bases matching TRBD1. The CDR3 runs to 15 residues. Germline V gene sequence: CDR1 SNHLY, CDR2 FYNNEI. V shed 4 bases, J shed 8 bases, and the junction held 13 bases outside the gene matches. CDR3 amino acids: CASSANRGKPGGYTF. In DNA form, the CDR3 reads TGTGCCAGCAGTGCCAACAGGGGAAAGCCTGGGGGCTACACCTTC.

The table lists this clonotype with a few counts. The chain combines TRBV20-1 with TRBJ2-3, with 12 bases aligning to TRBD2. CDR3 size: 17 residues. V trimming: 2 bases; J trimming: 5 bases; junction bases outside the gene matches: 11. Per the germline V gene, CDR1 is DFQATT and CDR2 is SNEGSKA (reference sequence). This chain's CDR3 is CSARSLRLAGAGDTQYF. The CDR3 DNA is TGCAGTGCTAGATCCCTAAGACTAGCGGGGGCGGGAGATACGCAGTATTTT.

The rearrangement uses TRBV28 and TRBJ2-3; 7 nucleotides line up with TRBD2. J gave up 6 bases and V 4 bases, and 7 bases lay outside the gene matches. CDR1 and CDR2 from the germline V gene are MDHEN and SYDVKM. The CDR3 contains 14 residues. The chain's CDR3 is CASSSLQLADTQYF. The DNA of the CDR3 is TGTGCCAGCAGTTCGCTCCAACTAGCGGATACGCAGTATTTT.

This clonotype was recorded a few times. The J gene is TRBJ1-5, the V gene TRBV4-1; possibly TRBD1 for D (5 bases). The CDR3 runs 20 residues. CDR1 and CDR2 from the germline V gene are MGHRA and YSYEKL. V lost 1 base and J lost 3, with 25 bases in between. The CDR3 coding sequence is TGCGCCAGCAGCCAAGGCCTCGTCAGAGGGGCTTCAGCTAACAATCAGCCCCAGCATTTT. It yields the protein CASSQGLVRGASANNQPQHF.

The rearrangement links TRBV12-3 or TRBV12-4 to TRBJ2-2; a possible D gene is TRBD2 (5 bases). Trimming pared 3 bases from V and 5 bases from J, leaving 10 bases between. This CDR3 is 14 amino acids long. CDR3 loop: CASSFGVETGELFF. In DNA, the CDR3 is TGTGCCAGCAGTTTCGGGGTAGAGACCGGGGAGCTGTTTTTT.

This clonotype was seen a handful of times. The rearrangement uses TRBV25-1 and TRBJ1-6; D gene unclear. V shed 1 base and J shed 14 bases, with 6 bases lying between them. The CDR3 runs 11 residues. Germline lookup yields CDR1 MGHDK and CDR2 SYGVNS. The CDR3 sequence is CASSESESLHF. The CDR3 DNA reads TGTGCCAGCAGTGAATCGGAGTCCCTCCACTTT.

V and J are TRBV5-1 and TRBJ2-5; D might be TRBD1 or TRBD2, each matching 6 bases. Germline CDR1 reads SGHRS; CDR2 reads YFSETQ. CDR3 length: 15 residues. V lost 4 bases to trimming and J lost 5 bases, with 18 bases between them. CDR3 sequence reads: CASSPTTTGGETQYF. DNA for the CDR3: TGCGCCAGCAGCCCAACGACGACAGGAGGGGAGACCCAGTACTTC.

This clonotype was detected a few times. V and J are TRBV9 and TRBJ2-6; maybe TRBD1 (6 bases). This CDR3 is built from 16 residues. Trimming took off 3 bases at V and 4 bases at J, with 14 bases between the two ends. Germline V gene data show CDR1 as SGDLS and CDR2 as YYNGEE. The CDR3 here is CASSATTGSGANVLTF. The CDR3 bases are TGTGCCAGCAGCGCCACCACAGGGTCCGGGGCCAACGTCCTGACTTTC.

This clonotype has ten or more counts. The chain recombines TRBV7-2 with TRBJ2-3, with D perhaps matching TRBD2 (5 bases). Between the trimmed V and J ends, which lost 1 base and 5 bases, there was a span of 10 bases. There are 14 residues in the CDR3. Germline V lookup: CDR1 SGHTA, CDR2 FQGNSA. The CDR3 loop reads CASSLVMEEDTQYF. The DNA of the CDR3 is TGTGCCAGCAGCTTAGTCATGGAGGAAGATACGCAGTATTTT.

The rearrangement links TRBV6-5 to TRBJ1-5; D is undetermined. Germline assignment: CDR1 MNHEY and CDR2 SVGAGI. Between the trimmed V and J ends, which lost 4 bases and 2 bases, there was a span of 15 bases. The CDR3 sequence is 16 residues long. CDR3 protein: CASSLDSPNGNQPQHF. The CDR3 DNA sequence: TGTGCCAGCAGTTTAGACTCACCAAACGGCAATCAGCCCCAGCATTTT.

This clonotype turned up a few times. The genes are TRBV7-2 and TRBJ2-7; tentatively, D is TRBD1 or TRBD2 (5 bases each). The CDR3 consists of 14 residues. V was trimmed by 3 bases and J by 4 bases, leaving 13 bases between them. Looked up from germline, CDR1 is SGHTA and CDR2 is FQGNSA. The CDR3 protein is CASSFQGEGYEQYF. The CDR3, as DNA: TGTGCCAGCAGCTTCCAGGGTGAGGGGTACGAGCAGTACTTC.

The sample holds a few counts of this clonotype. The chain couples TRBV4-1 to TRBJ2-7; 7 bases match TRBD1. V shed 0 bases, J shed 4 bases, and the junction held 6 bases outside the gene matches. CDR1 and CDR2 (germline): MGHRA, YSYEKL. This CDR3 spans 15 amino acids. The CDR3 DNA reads TGCGCCAGCAGCCAAGATCGGGACAGACGGTACGAGCAGTACTTC. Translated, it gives CASSQDRDRRYEQYF.

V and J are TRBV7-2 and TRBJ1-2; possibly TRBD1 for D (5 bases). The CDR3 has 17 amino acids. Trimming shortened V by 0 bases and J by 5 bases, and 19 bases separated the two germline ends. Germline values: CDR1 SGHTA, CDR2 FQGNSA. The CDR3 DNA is TGTGCCAGCAGCTTAGCTAGGACATTGGCTGAGGAGTATGGCTACACCTTC. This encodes CASSLARTLAEEYGYTF.

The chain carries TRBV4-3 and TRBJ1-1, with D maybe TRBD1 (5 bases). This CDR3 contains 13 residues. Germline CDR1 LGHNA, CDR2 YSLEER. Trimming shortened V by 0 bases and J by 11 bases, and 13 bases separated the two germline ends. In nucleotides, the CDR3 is TGCGCCAGCAGCCAAGATGAGGGGTTGGAGGCTTTCTTT. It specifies CASSQDEGLEAFF.

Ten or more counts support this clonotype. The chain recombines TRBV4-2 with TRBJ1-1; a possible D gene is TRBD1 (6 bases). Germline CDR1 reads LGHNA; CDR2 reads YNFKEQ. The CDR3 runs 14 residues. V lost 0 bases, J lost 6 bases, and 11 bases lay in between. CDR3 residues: CASSQEDRSPEAFF. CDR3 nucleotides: TGTGCCAGCAGCCAAGAAGACAGGAGCCCTGAAGCTTTCTTT.

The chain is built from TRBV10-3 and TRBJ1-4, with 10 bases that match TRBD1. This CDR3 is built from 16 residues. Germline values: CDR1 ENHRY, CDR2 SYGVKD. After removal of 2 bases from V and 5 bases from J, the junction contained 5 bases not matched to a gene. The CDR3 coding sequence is TGTGCCATCAGTGAGACTAGGACAGGGGGGAATGAAAAACTGTTTTTT. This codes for CAISETRTGGNEKLFF.

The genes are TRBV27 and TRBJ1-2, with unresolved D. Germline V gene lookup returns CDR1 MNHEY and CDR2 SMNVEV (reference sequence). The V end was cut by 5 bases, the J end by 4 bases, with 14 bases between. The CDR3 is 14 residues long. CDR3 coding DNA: TGTGCCAGCAGTCGTTTAAGAGCTGGCTATGGCTACACCTTC. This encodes CASSRLRAGYGYTF.

CDR3 amino acids: CATSDRERGGKNIQYF. In nucleotides, the CDR3 is TGTGCCACTTCAGACAGGGAAAGGGGTGGCAAAAACATTCAGTACTTC. The chain has TRBV28 and TRBJ2-4; TRBD1 aligns across 7 bases. Germline values: CDR1 MDHEN, CDR2 SYDVKM. The CDR3 covers 16 residues. The ends lost 10 bases at V and 3 bases at J; junction bases unmatched: 15.